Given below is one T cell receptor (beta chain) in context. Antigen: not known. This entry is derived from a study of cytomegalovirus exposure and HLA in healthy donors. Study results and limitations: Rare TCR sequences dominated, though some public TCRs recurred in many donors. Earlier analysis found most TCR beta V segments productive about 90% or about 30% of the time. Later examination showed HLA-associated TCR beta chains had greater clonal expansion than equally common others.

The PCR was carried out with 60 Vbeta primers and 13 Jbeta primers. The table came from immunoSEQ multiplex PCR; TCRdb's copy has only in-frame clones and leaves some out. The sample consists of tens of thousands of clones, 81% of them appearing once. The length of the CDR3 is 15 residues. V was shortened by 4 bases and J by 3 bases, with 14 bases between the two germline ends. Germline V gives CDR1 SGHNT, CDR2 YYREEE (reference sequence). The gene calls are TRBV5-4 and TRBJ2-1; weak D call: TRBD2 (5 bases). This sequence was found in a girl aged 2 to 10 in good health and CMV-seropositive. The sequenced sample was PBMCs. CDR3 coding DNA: TGTGCCAGCAGCCATTGGGAGCCCAACTACAATGAGCAGTTCTTC. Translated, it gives CASSHWEPNYNEQFF.